This TCR beta chain was found in a study of cytomegalovirus exposure and HLA in healthy donors. Study-level background: Genotyping showed roughly 83% of some 400 donors falling in the Caucasian-associated ancestry cluster.

PCR employed 60 Vbeta and 13 Jbeta primers. Original processing methods: Counted up in a later analysis, unique TCR beta chains came to approximately 83 million, with around 10 million shared. Repertoires were generated with immunoSEQ multiplex PCR, while TCRdb's copy carries only in-frame clones and drops some. The DNA was the basis for D and trimming; V, J and clone size are from that table. The sample includes a few hundred thousand clones, around 75% of them seen just once. The V gene's germline CDR1 is SGHAT and CDR2 FQNNGV. V dropped 0 bases and J dropped 5 bases, with 16 bases sitting between them. This CDR3 has 16 residues. On this clone: Its cognate antigen is unknown.

Findings and caveats of the study: For most TCR beta V segments, an earlier analysis put the productive rate at about 90% or about 30% of the time. Later on, an analysis tied approximately 15,000 TCR beta sequences to HLA alleles at 0.05 false discovery rate.

The V and J genes are TRBV11-2 and TRBJ1-1; D call uncertain. Material: PBMCs. The clonotype was recovered from a woman younger than 45 in good health and CMV-seronegative. The CDR3 here is CASSLDFGQRRTEAFF. The CDR3 DNA sequence: TGTGCCAGCAGCTTAGATTTTGGTCAAAGGAGGACTGAAGCTTTCTTT.